What follows describes a single T cell receptor beta chain. It lacks a known antigen. Per-base quality was not reported, and no clone a single base away is much larger than it. Donors were under 40 systemically healthy Caucasian individuals from Russia aged roughly 6 to 90 years. Each donor gave roughly 9.5 milliliters of peripheral blood, collected into EDTA-treated Vacutainer tubes. Ficoll-Paque density-gradient centrifugation was used to isolate PBMCs, with at least 6.5 million per sample. Trizol reagent was used to extract total RNA from the PBMCs, yielding at least 5.5 micrograms per sample. For every donor, an aliquot of PBMCs went through flow cytometry to measure the percentages of naive CD45RAhigh/CD27high T cells. These data belong to a study of blood T cells in healthy people across ages (dated by TCRdb to 2013 to 2016). Study-level background: In model experiments, template switching captured about one uniquely barcoded TCR beta cDNA molecule for every two T cells. Four age groups were formed from the donors: young (average approximately 15 years), middle-aged (around 40), aged (under 70) and long-lived (around 80). Two additional independent replicas of 1 million unique cDNA reads from the same blood draw were analyzed for two donors (one aged 18 to 30 and one aged 80 or older). Using deep sequencing normalized with unique cDNA molecular identifiers, the study measured how TCR beta repertoire diversity changes with age. To avoid experimental bias, donors of different ages were distributed randomly across sequencing lanes. Points the paper makes about the study in general: Because profiling used bulk unsorted PBMCs, naive and antigen-experienced compartments could not be compared conclusively. Estimates of total diversity based on one million sequenced T cells were considered lower bounds and underestimates. Compared with the aged group, more naive CD4+ T cells, fewer expanded clones and increased TCR diversity were shown by the long-lived group, suggesting age selection. Because donor CMV infection status was unknown, age-related changes in expanded clonotypes were potentially confounded. As age increased, observed TCR beta diversity per million T cells dropped in a roughly linear way, and a significant reduction was already evident by age about 36. Observed TCR beta diversity correlated strongly with the percentage of naive T cells measured by flow cytometry.

From its cysteine to its phenylalanine, the CDR3 spans 14 amino acids. This entry keeps only the CDR3 DNA: 42 bases, framed from base 1. At the junction V is shortened by 6 bases and J by 4 bases; bases outside the gene matches: 7. CDR1 and CDR2 are drawn from the germline V gene: MDHEN, SYDVKM. The library was made by 5' RACE. Data came from an Illumina HiSeq 2500. A second PCR of roughly 7 to 11 cycles was performed with a sample-barcoded 5' primer and a J-beta primer mix. A template-switch 5' adaptor carrying 12 random nucleotides introduced a unique molecular identifier onto each TCR beta cDNA molecule. Each sample yielded at least 2.5 million CDR3-containing paired-end reads. All of the RNA was converted into first-strand cDNA using the Mint cDNA synthesis kit, with a TRBC-specific oligonucleotide serving as the primer. All cDNA was treated with uracil-DNA glycosylase and then went through a first 18-cycle PCR with the universal primers M1SS and BC2_uni_R. Regarding the original processing steps: Normalization of each sample was performed by random selection of 1 million high-quality reads, each carrying a distinct molecular identifier. Reads with shared molecular identifiers were discarded instead of being binned into consensus sequences. CDR3 identification, clonotype clustering and error correction used MiTCR with a Q25 quality threshold and the strictest error-elimination algorithm. A nonparametric unseen species model with Euler transformation was used to estimate lower-bound total TCR beta diversity. Through fastp at Q25 and MiXCR, TCRdb rebuilt clones from the public reads, retaining in-frame beta chains. CDR3 protein sequences are deduplicated, and each keeps its most common genes and DNA. TCRdb, not the original authors, processed these V and J calls. Within this sample are almost 1 million distinct CDR3 sequences, with roughly 51% of them counted one time only. The ten largest clones take up around a fifth of the sample.

This chain joins TRBV28 to TRBJ1-1; TRBD1 matches 8 bases in the middle. This TCR was sampled from a woman aged 60-75 years in good health. Sequences were obtained from blood. CDR3 loop: CASRAGGAGTEAFF. The DNA sequence is as follows: TGTGCCAGCAGGGCAGGGGGCGCGGGCACTGAAGCTTTCTTT.